This T cell receptor beta chain was captured by sequencing in a study of graft-versus-host responses after intestinal transplantation. Looking at the study overall: Isolated intestinal, liver-intestinal, or multivisceral transplants had been given to the recipients. Induction using anti-thymocyte globulin, followed by tacrolimus and steroids for roughly 3 years, was given to all recipients. Study-level points and caveats: Researchers found GvH clones in recipient marrow, and some showed up first in ileum or blood. HvG clone declines early post-transplant were associated with peak circulating GvH levels.

Some clones are missing from TCRdb's copy, which holds only in-frame ones; the method was immunoSEQ multiplex PCR. Counted here are 40,000 or so clones, approximately 95% occurring once; the ten biggest clones make up less than 4%. From germline, CDR1 is SGHDT and CDR2 YYEEEE. The CDR3 spans 16 residues. The V gene end was trimmed by 4 bases and the J gene end by 3 bases; junction bases not matched to a gene: 6. As for this clone: Its target is unknown.

The chain has TRBV5-6 and TRBJ2-7, with TRBD2 identical over 14 bases. The receptor was derived from a human patient who received an intestinal transplant, so some T cells may come from the graft donor. Source: PBMCs, taken less than 750 days after intestinal transplantation. The CDR3 reads CASSPGLAGAYYEQYF. The CDR3 nucleotides are TGTGCCAGCAGCCCGGGACTAGCGGGAGCTTACTACGAGCAGTACTTC.